Below, 15 T cell receptor beta chains from the same sample are listed, as sequenced in a study of T-cell memory formation after mild COVID-19. TCRdb re-called the 5' RACE reads through MiXCR, storing one row per CDR3 protein. The repertoire includes almost 550,000 distinct CDR3 sequences, around 21% of them detected once, and roughly an eighth sits in the top ten. The source material was PBMCs or a T cell subset sorted from them (not recorded which). These receptors came from an adult woman who had mild COVID-19 (a few samples of this study predate the infection). Cell type and time point are not known.

Here the CDR3 reads CASSSTGPSTDTQYF. CDR3 nucleotide sequence: TGTGCCAGCAGCTCGACAGGGCCTAGCACAGATACGCAGTATTTT. The gene calls are TRBV7-9 and TRBJ2-3; TRBD1 aligns across 7 bases. The CDR3 has 15 residues. Germline V CDR1 and CDR2: SEHNR, FQNEAQ (reference sequence). V was pared by 4 bases and J by 0 bases, with 4 bases of the junction left unmatched.

This clonotype has ten or more counts. This rearrangement joins TRBV20-1 to TRBJ2-5; 14 nucleotides match TRBD2. Germline CDR1 and CDR2: DFQATT and SNEGSKA (reference sequence). This CDR3 is 16 amino acids long. V shed 3 bases, J shed 7 bases, and the junction held 10 bases outside the gene matches. For the CDR3, the DNA is TGCAGTGCTAGCGGGACTAGCGGGGGTGCCCGTGGGACCCAGTACTTC. Protein: CSASGTSGGARGTQYF.

The V and J genes are TRBV15 and TRBJ1-1; D gene unclear. Trimming stripped 2 bases from V and 8 bases from J, with 12 bases between. The CDR3 runs 13 residues. CDR1 is LNHNV, CDR2 YYDKDF, per germline (reference sequence). The DNA for the CDR3 is TGTGCCACCAGCAGATCCGGTTTTGGGGAAGCTTTCTTT. This gives the protein CATSRSGFGEAFF.

The V gene is TRBV9, the J gene TRBJ1-2; no clear D. The germline V and J ends were trimmed by 4 bases and 4 bases, with 8 bases remaining between them. Germline CDR1 SGDLS, CDR2 YYNGEE. The CDR3 is made up of 12 amino acids. CDR3: CASSRGPYGYTF. CDR3 in DNA: TGTGCCAGCAGCCGTGGGCCCTATGGCTACACCTTC.

In this sample, this clonotype turned up a few times. This chain links TRBV7-9 with TRBJ2-6; possibly TRBD1 or TRBD2 for D (5 bases each). V was cut by 1 base and J by 4 bases, with 11 bases left in between. CDR3 size: 16 residues. Germline CDR1 SEHNR, CDR2 FQNEAQ (reference sequence). CDR3: CASSLGYGAGANVLTF. CDR3 bases: TGTGCCAGCAGCTTAGGATACGGGGCCGGGGCCAACGTCCTGACTTTC.

This clonotype has a handful of counts. Written as DNA, the CDR3 is TGTGCCAGCAGCCGCACGGGACAGAATGGAAACACCATATATTTT. Amino acid sequence: CASSRTGQNGNTIYF. This chain connects TRBV5-5 to TRBJ1-3, with 7 bases fitting TRBD1. After removal of 4 bases from V and 3 bases from J, the junction contained 7 bases not matched to a gene. Germline CDR1 is SGHKS and CDR2 is YYEKEE (reference sequence). The CDR3 has 15 residues.

The chain recombines TRBV30 with TRBJ2-5; the D is unclear. Germline V gene data show CDR1 as GTSNPN and CDR2 as SVGIG (reference sequence). This CDR3 contains 13 residues. Trimming shortened V by 3 bases and J by 5 bases, and 13 bases separated the two germline ends. The CDR3 here is CAWRPWTGETQYF. The CDR3 DNA reads as TGTGCCTGGAGACCCTGGACCGGGGAGACCCAGTACTTC.

This clonotype was recorded a few times. The V gene is TRBV7-3, the J gene TRBJ2-1; TRBD1 matches at 9 bases. The CDR3 spans 15 residues. Germline loops: CDR1 SGHTA, CDR2 FQGTGA. With V trimmed by 5 bases and J by 2 bases, 4 bases remained unmatched. The CDR3 DNA reads as TGTGCCAGCAGCGGCAGGGACAGGGCCTACAATGAGCAGTTCTTC. Amino acids: CASSGRDRAYNEQFF.

This clonotype came up a few times. The genes are TRBV6-4 and TRBJ2-7; either TRBD1 or TRBD2 may supply D (5 bases each). Between the trimmed V and J ends, which lost 8 bases and 4 bases, there was a span of 24 bases. CDR3 length: 16 residues. Germline CDR1 is MRHNA and CDR2 is SNTAGT. CDR3 amino acids: CASYRLRGARGYEQYF. In DNA form, the CDR3 reads TGTGCCAGCTATCGTCTTCGGGGCGCTCGAGGGTACGAGCAGTACTTC.

This clonotype was seen more than once but under ten times. The chain is built from TRBV24-1 and TRBJ2-3; 10 bases fit TRBD2. Germline V gene sequence: CDR1 KGHDR, CDR2 SFDVKD. With 3 bases clipped from V and 9 bases from J, the junction kept 5 bases outside the gene matches. This CDR3 spans 14 amino acids. CDR3 bases: TGTGCCACCAGTGATCACCAACTAGCGGGGACGCAGTATTTT. As protein: CATSDHQLAGTQYF.

This clonotype was observed a few times. This chain joins TRBV7-9 and TRBJ2-1; the D is unclear. V lost 6 bases and J 9 bases, leaving 18 bases between the germline ends. Germline V lookup: CDR1 SEHNR, CDR2 FQNEAQ (reference sequence). The CDR3 contains 14 residues. CDR3 nucleotides: TGTGCCAGCAGGGAACCCGACCTCGTCGGTGAGCAGTTCTTC. This sequence encodes CASREPDLVGEQFF. Looking up the rest from reference TRBV7-9 and TRBJ2-1 gives the full variable domain: DTGVSQNPRHKITKRGQNVTFRCDPISEHNRLYWYRQTLGQGPEFLTYFQNEAQLEKSRLLSDRFSAERPKGSFSTLEIQRTEQGDSAMYLCASREPDLVGEQFFGPGTRLTVL.

This sequence joins TRBV18 and TRBJ2-5; tentatively, D is TRBD2 (6 bases). V lost 6 bases, J lost 5 bases, and 19 bases lay in between. Germline V gene data show CDR1 as KGHSH and CDR2 as LQKENI. The CDR3 loop spans 15 amino acids. The CDR3 bases are TGTGCCAGCTCGCCCCCGGCGGGGTTCCGGGAGACCCAGTACTTC. The encoded protein is CASSPPAGFRETQYF.

V gene TRBV20-1 combines with J gene TRBJ2-1; possible D gene TRBD1, 6 bases. Per germline, CDR1 DFQATT and CDR2 SNEGSKA (reference sequence). The CDR3 consists of 12 residues. With 6 bases removed from V and 6 bases from J, the gap between germline ends came to 12 bases. CDR3: CSAMTQGNEQFF. The CDR3 DNA follows: TGCAGTGCCATGACACAGGGCAATGAGCAGTTCTTC.

J is TRBJ2-5 and V is TRBV29-1; D ambiguous. Germline V gene data show CDR1 as SQVTM and CDR2 as ANQGSEA. Trimming cost V 4 bases and J 5 bases, with 8 bases left between them. The CDR3 contains 11 residues. The CDR3 sequence: CSVGPRETQYF. The CDR3 DNA follows: TGCAGCGTTGGCCCCCGGGAGACCCAGTACTTC.

The V and J genes are TRBV7-9 and TRBJ2-7; D might be TRBD2 (6 bases). The V gene lost 1 base and the J gene lost 3 bases, with 19 bases spanning the gap. Germline CDR1 reads SEHNR; CDR2 reads FQNEAQ (reference sequence). The CDR3 has 17 residues. The CDR3 loop reads CASSLGSGAPQGYEQYF. In nucleotides, the CDR3 is TGTGCCAGCAGCTTAGGTTCGGGAGCCCCGCAGGGCTACGAGCAGTACTTC.